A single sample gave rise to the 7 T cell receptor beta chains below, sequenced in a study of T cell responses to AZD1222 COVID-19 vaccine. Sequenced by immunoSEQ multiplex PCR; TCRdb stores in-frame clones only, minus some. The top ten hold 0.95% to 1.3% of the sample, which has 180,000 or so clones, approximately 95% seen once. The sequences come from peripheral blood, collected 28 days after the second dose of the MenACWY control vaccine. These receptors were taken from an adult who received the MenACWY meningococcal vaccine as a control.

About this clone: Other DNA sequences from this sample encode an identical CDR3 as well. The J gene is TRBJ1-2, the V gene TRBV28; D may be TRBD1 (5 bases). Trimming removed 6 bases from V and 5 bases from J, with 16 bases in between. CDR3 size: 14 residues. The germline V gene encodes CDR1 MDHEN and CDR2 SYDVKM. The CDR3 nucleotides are TGTGCCAGCAGCTCCGGGACGGGAGTTTATGGCTACACCTTC. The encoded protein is CASSSGTGVYGYTF.

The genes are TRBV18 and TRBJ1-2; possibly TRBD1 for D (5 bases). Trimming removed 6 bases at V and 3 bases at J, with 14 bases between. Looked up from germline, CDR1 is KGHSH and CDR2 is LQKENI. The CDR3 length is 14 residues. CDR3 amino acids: CASSRRQGDYGYTF. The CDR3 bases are TGTGCCAGCTCCCGGCGGCAGGGCGACTATGGCTACACCTTC.

The CDR3 reads CASSLGSLAGGSTDTQYF. The DNA for the CDR3 is TGTGCCAGCAGCTTAGGGTCCCTAGCGGGGGGCAGCACAGATACGCAGTATTTT. The V and J genes are TRBV11-2 and TRBJ2-3; TRBD2 aligns across 11 bases. V trimming: 1 base; J trimming: 0 bases; junction bases outside the gene matches: 6. The CDR3 runs to 18 residues. Per germline, CDR1 SGHAT and CDR2 FQNNGV.

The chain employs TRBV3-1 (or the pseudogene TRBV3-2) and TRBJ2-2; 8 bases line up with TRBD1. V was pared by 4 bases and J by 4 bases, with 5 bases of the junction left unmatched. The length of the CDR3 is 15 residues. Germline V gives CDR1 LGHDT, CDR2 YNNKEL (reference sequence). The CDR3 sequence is CASSPNTGGTGELFF. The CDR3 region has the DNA TGTGCCAGCAGCCCCAACACAGGGGGCACCGGGGAGCTGTTTTTT.

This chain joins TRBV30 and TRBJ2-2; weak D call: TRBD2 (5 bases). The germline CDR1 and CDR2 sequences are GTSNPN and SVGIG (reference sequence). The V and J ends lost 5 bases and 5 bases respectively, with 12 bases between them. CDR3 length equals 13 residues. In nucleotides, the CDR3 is TGTGCCTGGGGCCTCGGACTTACCGGGGAGCTGTTTTTT. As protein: CAWGLGLTGELFF.

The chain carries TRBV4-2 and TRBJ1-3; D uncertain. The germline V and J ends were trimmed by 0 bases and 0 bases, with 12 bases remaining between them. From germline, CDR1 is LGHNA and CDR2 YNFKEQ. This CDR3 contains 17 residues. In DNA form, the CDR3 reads TGTGCCAGCAGCCAAGATGAGTATAGAGTCTCTGGAAACACCATATATTTT. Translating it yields CASSQDEYRVSGNTIYF.

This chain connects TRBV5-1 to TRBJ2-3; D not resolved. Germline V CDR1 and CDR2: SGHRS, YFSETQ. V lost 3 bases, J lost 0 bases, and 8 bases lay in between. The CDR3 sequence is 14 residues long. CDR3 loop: CASSSGPSTDTQYF. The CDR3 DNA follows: TGCGCCAGCAGCTCTGGGCCTAGCACAGATACGCAGTATTTT.